This entry lists 13 T cell receptor beta chains sequenced from one sample in a study of blood T cell repertoires in COVID-19. The data were produced by immunoSEQ multiplex PCR, yet TCRdb's version contains in-frame clones alone and is incomplete. The repertoire holds under 350,000 clones, with about 87% as singletons. Sequenced: peripheral blood. The receptors derive from a man between 65 and 79 years old with acute or convalescent COVID-19.

The chain has TRBV5-1 and TRBJ2-1; 7 positions agree with TRBD2. Trimming took 3 bases from V and 7 from J; bases not matched to a gene: 4. Germline V gene sequence: CDR1 SGHRS, CDR2 YFSETQ. CDR3 length: 13 amino acids. In DNA, the CDR3 is TGCGCCAGCAGCTCGGGACTACAGAATGAGCAGTTCTTC. It yields the protein CASSSGLQNEQFF.

V is TRBV6-2 or TRBV6-3 and J is TRBJ2-2, with TRBD1 matching over 8 bases. Unmatched junction bases numbered 15, after V lost 5 bases and J lost 7 bases. CDR3 length: 17 residues. From germline, CDR1 is MNHEY and CDR2 SVGEGT. The CDR3 reads CASSQSPGQGQSGELFF. CDR3 nucleotide sequence: TGTGCCAGCAGTCAATCGCCCGGACAGGGTCAAAGCGGGGAGCTGTTTTTT.

The V gene is TRBV13, the J gene TRBJ2-7; 7 bases map to TRBD2. Germline values: CDR1 PRHDT, CDR2 FYEKMQ (reference sequence). This CDR3 is built from 13 residues. V lost 3 bases, J lost 6 bases, and 5 bases stayed unmatched. The CDR3 protein is CASSFLSGSEQYF. In DNA, the CDR3 is TGTGCCAGCAGCTTCCTTAGCGGGTCCGAGCAGTACTTC.

The V call is TRBV19, the J call TRBJ1-5, with 7 bases lining up with TRBD1. The V segment lost 7 bases and the J segment 10 bases; nucleotides outside the gene matches: 10. There are 13 residues in the CDR3. Germline CDR1 reads LNHDA; CDR2 reads SQIVND (reference sequence). CDR3 protein: CASTNRQGQPQHF. For the CDR3, the DNA is TGTGCCAGTACCAACCGACAGGGCCAACCCCAGCATTTT.

This chain connects TRBV7-2 to TRBJ2-5; D might be TRBD1 (6 bases). Germline CDR1 is SGHTA and CDR2 is FQGNSA. V lost 1 base and J lost 4, with 19 bases in between. This CDR3 has 17 residues. CDR3: CASSLVGGRGGGETQYF. CDR3 in DNA: TGTGCCAGCAGCTTAGTGGGTGGCAGGGGCGGTGGAGAGACCCAGTACTTC.

The CDR3 DNA reads as TGTGCCAGCAGTTACGGGGACACTGAAGCTTTCTTT. It yields the protein CASSYGDTEAFF. The chain is built from TRBV28 and TRBJ1-1; no reliable D call. V was trimmed by 4 bases and J by 3 bases, leaving 6 bases between them. The CDR3 has 12 residues. Per germline, CDR1 MDHEN and CDR2 SYDVKM. Drawing the rest from reference TRBV28 and TRBJ1-1, the complete variable domain is DVKVTQSSRYLVKRTGEKVFLECVQDMDHENMFWYRQDPGLGLRLIYFSYDVKMKEKGDIPEGYSVSREKKERFSLILESASTNQTSMYLCASSYGDTEAFFGQGTRLTVV.

As DNA, the CDR3 is TGTGCCAGCAGCACGGGACAGGGGGCCACTGAAGCTTTCTTT. The encoded protein is CASSTGQGATEAFF. The chain is built from TRBV11-2 and TRBJ1-1; TRBD1 aligns across 12 bases. Unmatched junction bases numbered 2, after V lost 5 bases and J lost 4 bases. Germline CDR1 is SGHAT and CDR2 is FQNNGV. The CDR3 runs 14 residues.

This clone appeared once. The chain couples TRBV2 to TRBJ1-2; 8 bases map to TRBD1. The CDR3 is 12 residues long. J was trimmed by 8 bases and V by 4 bases; bases with no gene match: 3. Germline lookup yields CDR1 SNHLY and CDR2 FYNNEI. The CDR3 bases are TGTGCCAGCAGTGGACAGGGGAAAGGCTACACCTTC. Translated, it gives CASSGQGKGYTF.

The gene calls are TRBV27 and TRBJ2-1; 7 nucleotides agree with TRBD2. Germline lookup yields CDR1 MNHEY and CDR2 SMNVEV (reference sequence). The CDR3 runs to 14 residues. V shed 3 bases and J 8 bases; nucleotides not matched to a gene: 7. The CDR3 here is CASSLVGGNHEQFF. The CDR3 DNA follows: TGTGCCAGCAGTTTGGTGGGGGGGAACCATGAGCAGTTCTTC.

This chain links TRBV20-1 with TRBJ1-2; 7 bases agree with TRBD1. CDR1 DFQATT and CDR2 SNEGSKA come from the germline V gene (reference sequence). There are 15 residues in the CDR3. V lost 3 bases to trimming and J lost 4 bases; unmatched junction nucleotides: 11. This CDR3 reads CSASSRQGPSYGYTF. For the CDR3, the DNA is TGCAGTGCTAGTTCCAGACAGGGACCCTCCTATGGCTACACCTTC.

This clone was found a few times. V gene TRBV27 combines with J gene TRBJ2-7; TRBD1 aligns across 7 bases. The CDR3 length is 13 residues. V lost 6 bases to trimming and J lost 3 bases; unmatched junction nucleotides: 5. CDR1 and CDR2 (germline): MNHEY, SMNVEV (reference sequence). CDR3 loop: CASRSRTGYEQYF. The CDR3 nucleotides read TGTGCCAGCAGGTCGAGGACAGGCTACGAGCAGTACTTC.

This clone was counted once. V and J are TRBV5-1 and TRBJ2-5; tentative D call: TRBD1 (5 bases). Trimming removed 0 bases from V and 5 bases from J, with 11 bases in between. Germline V gene lookup returns CDR1 SGHRS and CDR2 YFSETQ. The CDR3 contains 14 residues. The CDR3 here is CASSLARVRETQYF. The CDR3 nucleotides are TGCGCCAGCAGCTTGGCCAGGGTCAGGGAGACCCAGTACTTC.

The rearrangement uses TRBV28 and TRBJ2-7; 9 bases match TRBD1. Germline CDR1 reads MDHEN; CDR2 reads SYDVKM. The J segment lost 2 bases and the V segment lost 6 bases, leaving 8 bases of the junction unmatched. The CDR3 sequence is 15 residues long. The CDR3: CASSTQGAGTYEQYF. CDR3 DNA sequence: TGTGCCAGCAGCACACAGGGGGCAGGGACCTACGAGCAGTACTTC.